This paragraph reports one T cell receptor (beta chain). The data stem from a study of T cell responses to AZD1222 COVID-19 vaccine. The ends lost 3 bases at V and 2 bases at J; junction bases unmatched: 3. Germline V gives CDR1 LNHDA, CDR2 SQIVND (reference sequence). The CDR3 length is 14 residues. The protocol was immunoSEQ multiplex PCR, while the TCRdb copy is restricted to in-frame clones and leaves out a portion. The table shows around 110,000 clones, with roughly 87% occurring only once. The rearrangement links TRBV19 to TRBJ2-7; TRBD1 aligns across 8 bases. The receptor comes from an adult in good health. This sample comprised peripheral blood, obtained on day 0 of AZD1222 vaccination. DNA for the CDR3: TGTGCCAGTAGTATTAGGGACAGGACCTACGAGCAGTACTTC. This codes for CASSIRDRTYEQYF.